These T cell receptor beta chains were read from a single sample in a study of T cell responses to AZD1222 COVID-19 vaccine. Generated by immunoSEQ multiplex PCR, the TCRdb table keeps only in-frame clones and is missing some. The sample has around 130,000 clones, around 90% seen once. The source was peripheral blood, collected 28 days after the second AZD1222 dose. The receptors derive from an adult who received the AZD1222 COVID-19 vaccine. CDR3s include the opening cysteine and the closing phenylalanine or tryptophan. A D gene is named only where the DNA matches it firmly.

D	V	CDR3
TRBD1	TRBV18	CASSPLQGAYEQYF
.	TRBV2	CASSVSRPNYGYTF
.	TRBV10-3	CAISEDGFNQPQHF
TRBD1	TRBV28	CASSMTGRSGANVLTF
.	TRBV12-5	CASGLVNSASYEQYF
.	TRBV3-1/TRBV3-2	CASSALLGGDGYTF
.	TRBV19	CASSSYGDYGYTF
.	TRBV5-1	CASSLALGDQPQHF
.	TRBV7-9	CASTPGGGPNNEQFF
.	TRBV9	CASSVSPQTGSTDTQYF
TRBD2	TRBV3-1/TRBV3-2	CASSQVGLAVYEQYF
.	TRBV29-1	CSVVPGGSHNYGYTF
TRBD1	TRBV9	CASSVRGTGVEKLFF
.	TRBV30	CAWSVEGLVGVLFF
TRBD1	TRBV29-1	CSVEVGTGVYEQYF
.	TRBV25-1	CASSTKAGAHTEAFF
.	TRBV7-2	CASSFRGSSYEQYF
.	TRBV4-2	CASSPRRYSNQPQHF
.	TRBV5-6	CASSPGRRGELFF
.	TRBV30	CAWSLGAETQYF
.	TRBV27	CASSTLDYQETQYF
.	TRBV7-9	CASSRYFEAATNEKLFF
.	TRBV11-1	CASSSRAADYEQYF
TRBD1	TRBV19	CASKDRGLLNEQFF
.	TRBV7-2	CASSRNSPLHF
.	TRBV28	CASPSTGGNWEKLFF
TRBD2	TRBV30	CAWSSGRVGGELFF
.	TRBV6-5	CASSYWDALGPGELFF
.	TRBV30	CASPGGANYGYTF
TRBD1	TRBV11-3	CASSSRYGQGITEAFF
TRBD1	TRBV11-2	CASSTDRGIYEQYF
TRBD1	TRBV30	CAWSRGQDNSPLHF
.	TRBV7-3	CASSFTATSYNEQFF
.	TRBV15	CATSRDLQPQHF
.	TRBV27	CASSPGQRNSPLHF
.	TRBV30	CAWSRQSYNEQFF
.	TRBV7-2	CASSLSYEQYF
.	TRBV13	CASSFISVNYGYTF
.	TRBV29-1	CSVDNVGTSSETEAFF
TRBD1	TRBV4-2	CASSPESRGLYNEQFF
.	TRBV7-2	CASSLLPSSYNEQFF
TRBD1	TRBV2	CASLGGQGASSGNTIYF
TRBD2	TRBV7-2	CASSLATGLAGGYEQYF
TRBD1	TRBV18	CASSRDSSLGNQPQHF
TRBD1	TRBV18	CASSPRTGTVNTEAFF
TRBD2	TRBV5-1	CASSRLAGAPGELFF
.	TRBV30	CAWRGDSNTGELFF
.	TRBV10-3	CAISEAGNTEAFF
.	TRBV5-5	CASSFQGHGYTEAFF
.	TRBV27	CASSSRPYSNQPQHF
TRBD1	TRBV6-5	CASSTFGQGQETQYF
.	TRBV10-3	CAIKGDGTEPYEQYF
.	TRBV5-4	CASSLQTGRIGDTQYF